This TCR beta chain stems from a study of identical twins. General study findings and limits: Conclusions came from cross-sectional statistical analysis, not from following the same donors. Zero-insertion analyses were open to partial confounding by invariant MAIT and iNKT cells. Twin sharing of out-of-frame TCR alpha was underestimated by models in monozygotic pairs.

This clonotype was seen many times. Its matching antigen is unknown. TCRdb processed the 5' RACE reads anew with MiXCR; each CDR3 protein has one entry. The top ten hold roughly 3% of the sample, which has approximately 600,000 distinct CDR3 sequences, around a tenth seen once. CDR3 length: 16 residues. Germline V CDR1 and CDR2: LGHNA, YSLEER. V was trimmed by 4 bases and J by 0 bases, leaving 15 bases between them. Each donor (without exception) was a healthy Caucasian. This sample was also put to use in a study of yellow fever vaccine responses in identical twins.

The gene calls are TRBV4-3 and TRBJ1-1; D remains ambiguous. The source is a woman aged 18 to 35 in good health. Sequencing was carried out using PBMCs. The CDR3 DNA is TGCGCCAGCAGCCCCACCCCGGGCAGCCTGAACACTGAAGCTTTCTTT. Its translation: CASSPTPGSLNTEAFF.